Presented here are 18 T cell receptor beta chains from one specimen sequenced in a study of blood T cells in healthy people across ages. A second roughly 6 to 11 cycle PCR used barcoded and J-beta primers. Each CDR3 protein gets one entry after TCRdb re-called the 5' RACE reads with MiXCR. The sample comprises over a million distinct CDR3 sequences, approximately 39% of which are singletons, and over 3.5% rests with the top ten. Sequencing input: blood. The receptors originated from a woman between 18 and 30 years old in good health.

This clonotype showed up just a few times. The CDR3 is CSATSPYEQYF. The CDR3 bases are TGCAGTGCTACAAGCCCTTACGAGCAGTACTTC. This chain joins TRBV20-1 and TRBJ2-7; D is unresolved. The CDR3 is 11 residues long. Trimming stripped 4 bases from V and 4 bases from J, with 8 bases between. CDR1 and CDR2 (germline): DFQATT, SNEGSKA (reference sequence).

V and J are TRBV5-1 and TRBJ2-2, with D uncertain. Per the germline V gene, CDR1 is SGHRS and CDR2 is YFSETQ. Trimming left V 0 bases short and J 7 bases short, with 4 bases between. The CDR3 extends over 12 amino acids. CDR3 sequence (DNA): TGCGCCAGCAGCTTGGTGGACGGGGAGCTGTTTTTT. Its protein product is CASSLVDGELFF.

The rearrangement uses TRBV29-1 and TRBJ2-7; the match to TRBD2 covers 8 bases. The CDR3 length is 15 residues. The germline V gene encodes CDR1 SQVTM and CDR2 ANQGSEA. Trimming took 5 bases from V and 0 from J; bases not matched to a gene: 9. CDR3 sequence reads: CSVSGLAGSSYEQYF. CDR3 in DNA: TGCAGCGTTTCGGGGTTAGCGGGAAGCTCCTACGAGCAGTACTTC.

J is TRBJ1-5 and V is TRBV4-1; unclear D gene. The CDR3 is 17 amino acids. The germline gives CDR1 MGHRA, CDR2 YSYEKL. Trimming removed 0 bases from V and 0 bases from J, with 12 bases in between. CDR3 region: CASSQDLVGNSNQPQHF. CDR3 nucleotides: TGCGCCAGCAGCCAAGATCTAGTAGGGAATAGCAATCAGCCCCAGCATTTT.

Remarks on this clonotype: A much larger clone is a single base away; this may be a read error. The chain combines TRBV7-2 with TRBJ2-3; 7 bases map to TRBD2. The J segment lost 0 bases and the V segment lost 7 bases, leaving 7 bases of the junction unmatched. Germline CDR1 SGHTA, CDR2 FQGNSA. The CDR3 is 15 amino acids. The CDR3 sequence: CASNSRLASTDTQYF. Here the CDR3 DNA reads TGTGCCAGCAACTCTCGACTAGCCAGCACAGATACGCAGTATTTT.

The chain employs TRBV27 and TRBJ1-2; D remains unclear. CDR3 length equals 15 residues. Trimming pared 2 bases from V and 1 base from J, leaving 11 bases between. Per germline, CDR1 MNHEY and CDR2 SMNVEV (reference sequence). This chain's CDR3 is CASSLGGSINYGYTF. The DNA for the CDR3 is TGTGCCAGCAGTTTAGGAGGGTCGATTAACTATGGCTACACCTTC.

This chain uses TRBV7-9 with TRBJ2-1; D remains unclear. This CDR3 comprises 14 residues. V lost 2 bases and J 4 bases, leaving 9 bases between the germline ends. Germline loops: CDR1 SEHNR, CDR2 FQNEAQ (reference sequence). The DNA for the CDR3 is TGTGCCAGCAGCTTACAAGCTGGTTACAATGAGCAGTTCTTC. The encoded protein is CASSLQAGYNEQFF.

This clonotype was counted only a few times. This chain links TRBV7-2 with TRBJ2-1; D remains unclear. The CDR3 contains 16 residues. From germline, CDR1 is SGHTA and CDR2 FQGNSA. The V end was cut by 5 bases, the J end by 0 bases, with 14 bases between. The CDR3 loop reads CASSPEASLSYNEQFF. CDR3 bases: TGTGCCAGCAGCCCCGAAGCTTCCCTCTCCTACAATGAGCAGTTCTTC.

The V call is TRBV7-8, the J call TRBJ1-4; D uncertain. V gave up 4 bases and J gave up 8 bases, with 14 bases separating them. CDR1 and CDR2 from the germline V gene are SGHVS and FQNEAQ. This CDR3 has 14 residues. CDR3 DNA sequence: TGTGCCAGCAGCTCCCCGGATCCGGGGGAAAAACTGTTTTTT. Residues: CASSSPDPGEKLFF. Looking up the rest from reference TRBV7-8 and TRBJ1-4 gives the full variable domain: GAGVSQSPRYKVAKRGQDVALRCDPISGHVSLFWYQQALGQGPEFLTYFQNEAQLDKSGLPSDRFFAERPEGSVSTLKIQRTQQEDSAVYLCASSSPDPGEKLFFGSGTQLSVL.

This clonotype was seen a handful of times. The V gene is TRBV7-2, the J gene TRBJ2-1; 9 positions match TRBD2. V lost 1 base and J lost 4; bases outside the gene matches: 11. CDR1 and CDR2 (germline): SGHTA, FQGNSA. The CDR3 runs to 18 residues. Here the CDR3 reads CASSLDPGAGGLYNEQFF. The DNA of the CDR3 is TGTGCCAGCAGCTTAGACCCCGGAGCGGGGGGCCTTTACAATGAGCAGTTCTTC.

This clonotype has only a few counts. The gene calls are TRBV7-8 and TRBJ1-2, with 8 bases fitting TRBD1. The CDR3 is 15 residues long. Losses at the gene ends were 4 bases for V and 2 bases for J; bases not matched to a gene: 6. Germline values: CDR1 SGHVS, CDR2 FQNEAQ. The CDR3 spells CASSSDGQGNYGYTF. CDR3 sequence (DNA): TGTGCCAGCAGCTCGGATGGACAGGGAAACTATGGCTACACCTTC.

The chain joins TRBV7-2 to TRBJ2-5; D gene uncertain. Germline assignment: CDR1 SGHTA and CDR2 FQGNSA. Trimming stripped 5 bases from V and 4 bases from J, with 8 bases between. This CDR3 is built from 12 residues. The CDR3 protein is CASSRVRETQYF. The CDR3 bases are TGTGCCAGCAGCCGCGTCCGAGAGACCCAGTACTTC.

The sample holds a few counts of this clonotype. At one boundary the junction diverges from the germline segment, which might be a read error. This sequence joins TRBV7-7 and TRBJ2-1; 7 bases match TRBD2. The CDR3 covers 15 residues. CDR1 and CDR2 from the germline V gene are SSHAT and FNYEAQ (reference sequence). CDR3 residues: CASSLGGLGSNEQFF. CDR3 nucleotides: TGTGCTAGCAGCTTAGGCGGACTAGGTTCCAATGAGCAGTTCTTC.

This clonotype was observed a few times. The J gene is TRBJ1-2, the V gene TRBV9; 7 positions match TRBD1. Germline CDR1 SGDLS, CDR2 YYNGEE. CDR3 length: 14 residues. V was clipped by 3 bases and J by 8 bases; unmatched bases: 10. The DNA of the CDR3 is TGTGCCAGCAGCGCGGGACAGCCAGTGGTAGGCTACACCTTC. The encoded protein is CASSAGQPVVGYTF.

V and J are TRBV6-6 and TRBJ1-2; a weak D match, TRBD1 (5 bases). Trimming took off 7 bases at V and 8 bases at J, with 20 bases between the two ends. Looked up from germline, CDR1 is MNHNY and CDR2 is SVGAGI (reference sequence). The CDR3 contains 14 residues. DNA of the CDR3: TGTGCCAGCACCCGGGGGGAACAACTTCGAGGCTACACCTTC. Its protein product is CASTRGEQLRGYTF.

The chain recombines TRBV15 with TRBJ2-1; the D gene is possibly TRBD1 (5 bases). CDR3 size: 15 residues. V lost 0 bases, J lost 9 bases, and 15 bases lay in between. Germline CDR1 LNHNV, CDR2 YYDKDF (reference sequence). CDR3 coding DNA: TGTGCCACCAGCAGAGAAGGACACGCCAGAGGTGAGCAGTTCTTC. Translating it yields CATSREGHARGEQFF.

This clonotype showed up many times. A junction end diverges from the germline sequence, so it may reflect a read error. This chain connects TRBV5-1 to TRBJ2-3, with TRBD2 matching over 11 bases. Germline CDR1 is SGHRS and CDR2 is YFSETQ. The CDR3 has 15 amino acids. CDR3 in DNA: TGTGCCAGCAGTTCTAGCGGGGGGAGCACAGATACGCAGTATTTT. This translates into CASSSSGGSTDTQYF.

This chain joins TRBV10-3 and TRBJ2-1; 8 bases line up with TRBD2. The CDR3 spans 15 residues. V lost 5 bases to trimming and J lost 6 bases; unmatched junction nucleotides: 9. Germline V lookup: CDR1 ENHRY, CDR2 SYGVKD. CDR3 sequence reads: CAISQAGVTSNEQFF. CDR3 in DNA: TGTGCCATCAGTCAAGCGGGAGTGACCTCCAATGAGCAGTTCTTC.